This entry concerns a single TCR beta chain. Its antigen is still unknown. No clone much larger than this one lies a single base away; base qualities are absent. From its cysteine to its phenylalanine, the CDR3 spans 19 amino acids. Only the CDR3 DNA stays, 57 bases, in frame from base 1. The germline V gene specifies MDHEN as CDR1 and SYDVKM as CDR2. For this chain, trimming is 4 bases at the V end and 5 bases at the J end, and the number of junction bases without a gene match is 14. This specimen belongs to a study of identical twins (dated by TCRdb to the mid-2010s). Turning to the overall study: TCR alpha and beta repertoires from monozygotic twins, unrelated adults of various ages and cord blood were deep-sequenced to test whether fetal clonotypes persist. Replicate twin experiments were performed at different times using different library preparation protocols to rule out contamination.

Only healthy Caucasian donors were included. The twin cohort consisted of three pairs of female monozygotic twins, all aged about 18 to 30 years. Peripheral blood mononuclear cells were used as the source from which RNA for TCR libraries was isolated. The library was prepared using 5' RACE. The instrument was an Illumina HiSeq 2000. Template switching introduced a universal primer binding site; the final cDNA contained a unique molecular identifier, enabling accurate counting of TCR cDNA molecules. First-strand cDNA for TCR alpha and beta chains was synthesized from specific primers in the conserved constant-segment region. To control for contamination, every cDNA library was double barcoded, receiving both a SMART-Mk sample barcode and Illumina barcodes. TruSeq adapter sequences and Illumina sample barcodes were added in two successive PCR steps. TCR alpha and beta cDNA libraries were sequenced on the Illumina HiSeq platform with custom primers. In the paper's pipeline: Unique molecular identifiers were extracted from raw reads with MiGEC, and CDR3 positions were determined with MiXCR. Recombination models were inferred per individual with the repgenHMM and IGoR tools using an EM algorithm. The analysis of shared clonotypes was done with the tcR package in R, with sharing normalized by the product of cloneset sizes. To study raw recombination free of thymic and clonal selection effects, out-of-frame nonproductive sequences were analyzed. The public reads were quality trimmed at Q25 with fastp and then assembled into clones with MiXCR by TCRdb, keeping productive beta chains. Every distinct CDR3 protein forms one entry, paired with its most common genes and DNA. TCRdb's processing, not the authors' own work, is the source of the V and J calls. The sample table shows around 960,000 distinct CDR3 sequences, and roughly an eighth are seen once. The biggest ten clones account for around 1.6% of the sample.

The investigation overall reported the following: In beta out-of-frame sequences, excess twin sharing was weaker, because having fewer shared sequences lowered the signal-to-noise ratio. Zero-insertion analyses could be partly confounded by invariant T cells such as MAIT and iNKT, although diverse VJ usage argued against such confounding for most clonotypes. Recombination models systematically underestimated out-of-frame TCR alpha sharing in monozygotic twins but agreed with sharing between unrelated individuals. Compared with coincidental sharing between unrelated individuals, an excess of low generation-probability sequences was observed among out-of-frame TCR alpha sequences shared between twins. Abundant cord blood beta clonotypes carried fewer insertions; young adult naive repertoires showed a weaker similar trend, while memory repertoires showed none. Because the same donors could not be followed over many years, the conclusions relied on cross-sectional statistical analysis.

These same data were also listed under a study on yellow fever vaccine responses in identical twins. The second study, in turn, reports: The T cell response to vaccination in identical twins was reported by the authors to appear partly convergent and partly personalized. In identical twins, the study followed T cell clones that responded to the vaccine with precision.

The rearranged segments are TRBV28 and TRBJ2-1; TRBD2 matches 13 bases in the middle. Sequencing was performed on PBMCs. The TCR was taken from a woman between 18 and 30 years old in good health. The CDR3 protein is CASSSPPYSGTSGDNEQFF. The sequenced DNA is TGTGCCAGCAGTTCCCCACCCTACTCCGGGACTAGCGGGGACAATGAGCAGTTCTTC.